The 27 T cell receptor beta chains in this list originate from one sample, sequenced in a study of blood T cell repertoires in COVID-19. Generated by immunoSEQ multiplex PCR, the TCRdb table keeps only in-frame clones and is missing some. This table has some 96,000 clones, roughly nine tenths appearing once. The sample taken for sequencing was peripheral blood. The receptors shown here come from a man under 40 in a cohort sampled during active COVID-19.

The J gene is TRBJ2-5, the V gene TRBV2; 15 bases align to TRBD2. The CDR3 loop spans 16 amino acids. Germline loops: CDR1 SNHLY, CDR2 FYNNEI. V gave up 1 base and J gave up 8 bases; unmatched junction bases: 5. CDR3 DNA: TGTGCCAGCAGTGAAGGGACTAGCGGGGGGGGAGGAACCCAGTACTTC. As protein: CASSEGTSGGGGTQYF.

This clone was picked up a small number of times. The CDR3 DNA follows: TGTGCCAGTAGTAATACCGGGGTCGGGGATTCACCCCTCCACTTT. It specifies CASSNTGVGDSPLHF. V gene TRBV19 combines with J gene TRBJ1-6; D gene uncertain. The V end lost 4 bases, the J end lost 8 bases, and 15 bases lay between the germline ends. There are 15 residues in the CDR3. CDR1 and CDR2 (germline): LNHDA, SQIVND (reference sequence).

This chain joins TRBV24-1 and TRBJ2-1; D may be TRBD2 (6 bases). Trimming removed 4 bases at V and 8 bases at J, with 17 bases between. The CDR3 consists of 15 residues. Germline assignment: CDR1 KGHDR and CDR2 SFDVKD. The CDR3 coding sequence is TGTGCCACCAGTGACTCGGGACTCTTTGCGGATGAGCAGTTCTTC. Its translation: CATSDSGLFADEQFF.

The rearrangement uses TRBV11-2 and TRBJ2-2; possibly TRBD2 for D (7 bases). CDR1 SGHAT and CDR2 FQNNGV come from the germline V gene. Trimming shortened V by 3 bases and J by 0 bases, and 17 bases separated the two germline ends. CDR3 size: 18 residues. In DNA, the CDR3 is TGTGCCAGCAGCTTTACCGGGTCGGGGGGCTCGAACACCGGGGAGCTGTTTTTT. Translated, it gives CASSFTGSGGSNTGELFF. The full variable domain, completed using reference TRBV11-2 and TRBJ2-2, is EAGVAQSPRYKIIEKRQSVAFWCNPISGHATLYWYQQILGQGPKLLIQFQNNGVVDDSQLPKDRFSAERLKGVDSTLKIQPAKLEDSAVYLCASSFTGSGGSNTGELFFGEGSRLTVL.

As regards this clone: Other nucleotide sequences in the sample specify the same CDR3. The chain is built from TRBV7-2 and TRBJ2-1, with 7 bases aligning to TRBD1. There are 14 residues in the CDR3. The germline CDR1 and CDR2 sequences are SGHTA and FQGNSA. With 1 base clipped from V and 5 bases from J, the junction kept 2 bases outside the gene matches. The chain's CDR3 is CASSLGQGNNEQFF. Here the CDR3 DNA reads TGTGCCAGCAGCTTAGGACAGGGAAACAATGAGCAGTTCTTC.

V usage is TRBV18 and J usage is TRBJ2-7, with D perhaps matching TRBD2 (5 bases). V lost 3 bases and J 6 bases, leaving 12 bases between the germline ends. Germline V gene data show CDR1 as KGHSH and CDR2 as LQKENI. This CDR3 contains 13 residues. The CDR3 sequence: CASSPAGLGEQYF. As DNA, the CDR3 is TGTGCCAGCTCACCCGCGGGCCTAGGCGAGCAGTACTTC.

This chain links TRBV2 with TRBJ1-1; tentatively, D is TRBD1 (5 bases). Germline lookup yields CDR1 SNHLY and CDR2 FYNNEI. The CDR3 runs 15 residues. V lost 3 bases and J lost 0, with 11 bases in between. The CDR3 loop is CASSDKGRMNTEAFF. In nucleotides, the CDR3 is TGTGCCAGCAGTGACAAGGGGCGGATGAACACTGAAGCTTTCTTT.

The chain has TRBV6-5 and TRBJ1-1, with D possibly TRBD1 on 5 matching bases. The CDR3 is 15 residues long. Trimming took off 6 bases at V and 1 base at J, with 15 bases between the two ends. Germline V CDR1 and CDR2: MNHEY, SVGAGI. CDR3 nucleotides: TGTGCCAGCAGCGCCTGGGGGGGGTCGAACACTGAAGCTTTCTTT. Translating gives CASSAWGGSNTEAFF.

The chain has TRBV11-3 and TRBJ2-1; the match to TRBD1 covers 7 bases. The CDR3 consists of 14 residues. The junction had 10 bases not matched to a gene; V was cut back by 4 bases and J by 10 bases. Per germline, CDR1 SGHNT and CDR2 YENEEA. Here the CDR3 DNA reads TGTGCCAGCAGCTCCCAGGGGGTCCAGGCGGAGCAGTTCTTC. This encodes CASSSQGVQAEQFF. Full variable domain (rest looked up from reference TRBV11-3 and TRBJ2-1): EAGVVQSPRYKIIEKKQPVAFWCNPISGHNTLYWYLQNLGQGPELLIRYENEEAVDDSQLPKDRFSAERLKGVDSTLKIQPAELGDSAVYLCASSSQGVQAEQFFGPGTRLTVL.

This chain uses TRBV4-2 with TRBJ2-3; TRBD2 matches 11 bases. J gave up 7 bases and V 1 base, and 7 bases lay outside the gene matches. The germline gives CDR1 LGHNA, CDR2 YNFKEQ. The CDR3 extends over 16 amino acids. CDR3 coding DNA: TGTGCCAGCAGCCAAGGGATAGCGGGGGGGCCAAATACGCAGTATTTT. This sequence encodes CASSQGIAGGPNTQYF.

This clone was seen more than once but under ten times. CDR3 nucleotides: TGTGCCAGCAGCTTGGGTCCCCAGGGGGCGAGTGAAGCTTTCTTT. Residues: CASSLGPQGASEAFF. The genes are TRBV5-4 and TRBJ1-1, with 8 bases fitting TRBD1. The junction had 8 bases not matched to a gene; V was cut back by 0 bases and J by 7 bases. The CDR3 covers 15 residues. Germline V CDR1 and CDR2: SGHNT, YYREEE (reference sequence).

The chain combines TRBV10-1 with TRBJ1-1; 10 bases are a match to TRBD1. The CDR3 sequence is 14 residues long. The germline gives CDR1 WNHNN, CDR2 SYGVQD (reference sequence). V dropped 4 bases and J dropped 4; count of bases not matched to a gene: 3. This CDR3 reads CASSGGQGTTEAFF. In DNA, the CDR3 is TGCGCCAGCAGTGGGGGACAGGGGACCACTGAAGCTTTCTTT.

This clone was detected only a few times. The rearrangement uses TRBV7-2 and TRBJ1-5; D not certain. V lost 3 bases and J lost 0, with 9 bases in between. The germline CDR1 and CDR2 sequences are SGHTA and FQGNSA. The CDR3 length is 15 residues. DNA for the CDR3: TGTGCCAGCAGCTTGGAGGGTCATAGCAATCAGCCCCAGCATTTT. It specifies CASSLEGHSNQPQHF.

The chain has TRBV5-1 and TRBJ1-1, with TRBD1 identical over 7 bases. CDR3 length: 13 residues. The germline CDR1 and CDR2 sequences are SGHRS and YFSETQ. The ends lost 4 bases at V and 6 bases at J; junction bases unmatched: 6. The CDR3 DNA reads TGCGCCAGCAGCCAGCCGACAGGGCCTGAAGCTTTCTTT. Translating gives CASSQPTGPEAFF.

The V and J genes are TRBV4-3 and TRBJ1-4; no clear D gene. V lost 0 bases to trimming and J lost 5 bases, with 10 bases between them. Germline V CDR1 and CDR2: LGHNA, YSLEER. The CDR3 consists of 15 residues. CDR3 sequence reads: CASSQDLDNNEKLFF. The DNA of the CDR3 is TGCGCCAGCAGCCAAGATCTTGACAACAATGAAAAACTGTTTTTT.

The rearrangement links TRBV6-1 to TRBJ1-4; 8 nucleotides align to TRBD1. The germline CDR1 and CDR2 sequences are MNHNS and SASEGT. CDR3 length: 16 residues. The V segment lost 0 bases and the J segment 4 bases; nucleotides outside the gene matches: 4. The CDR3 sequence is CASSEARGQGNEKLFF. The CDR3 DNA reads as TGTGCCAGCAGTGAAGCCAGGGGGCAGGGTAATGAAAAACTGTTTTTT.

The chain carries TRBV18 and TRBJ1-1; TRBD1 matches 7 bases. Germline CDR1 reads KGHSH; CDR2 reads LQKENI. Trimming took 6 bases from V and 0 from J; bases not matched to a gene: 1. This CDR3 has 13 amino acids. DNA of the CDR3: TGTGCCAGCTCTCAGGGGGTGAACACTGAAGCTTTCTTT. Its protein is CASSQGVNTEAFF.

The J gene is TRBJ1-1, the V gene TRBV3-1 (or the pseudogene TRBV3-2); D is unresolved. From germline, CDR1 is LGHDT and CDR2 YNNKEL (reference sequence). The CDR3 loop spans 16 amino acids. The germline V and J ends were trimmed by 0 bases and 6 bases, with 17 bases remaining between them. CDR3 coding DNA: TGTGCCAGCAGCCAAGAGCGCTTCCGGTCCGGTGCTGAAGCTTTCTTT. Its translation is CASSQERFRSGAEAFF.

This sequence joins TRBV6-2 or TRBV6-3 and TRBJ1-5; 7 nucleotides match TRBD1. The CDR3 runs to 17 residues. V trimming: 2 bases; J trimming: 3 bases; junction bases outside the gene matches: 10. The germline gives CDR1 MNHEY, CDR2 SVGEGT. The CDR3 is CASSYGTASGDNQPQHF. CDR3 nucleotides: TGTGCCAGCAGTTACGGGACAGCCTCTGGAGACAATCAGCCCCAGCATTTT.

This chain's CDR3 is CASSAQQGAEGYTF. The CDR3 nucleotides read TGTGCCAGCAGCGCCCAACAGGGGGCTGAGGGCTACACCTTC. The V call is TRBV9, the J call TRBJ1-2, with TRBD1 matching over 9 bases. V lost 3 bases and J lost 8; bases outside the gene matches: 8. The germline CDR1 and CDR2 sequences are SGDLS and YYNGEE. The CDR3 is 14 amino acids.

This chain joins TRBV6-5 and TRBJ2-5, with D hard to call. V was pared by 2 bases and J by 7 bases, with 11 bases between. Germline V gene lookup returns CDR1 MNHEY and CDR2 SVGAGI. There are 13 residues in the CDR3. DNA of the CDR3: TGTGCCAGCAGTTACGAACCCGCAGGGACCCAGTACTTC. It translates to CASSYEPAGTQYF.

The CDR3 here is CASSEGVDTGYGYTF. CDR3 in DNA: TGTGCCAGCAGTGAAGGAGTGGACACGGGCTATGGCTACACCTTC. V and J are TRBV6-1 and TRBJ1-2; tentative D call: TRBD1 (5 bases). The CDR3 has 15 residues. Trimming removed 1 base from V and 4 bases from J, with 13 bases in between. CDR1 MNHNS and CDR2 SASEGT come from the germline V gene.

The chain uses TRBV7-6 and TRBJ1-5, with D unclear. CDR1 and CDR2 (germline): SGHVS, FNYEAQ. V was trimmed by 4 bases and J by 2 bases, leaving 6 bases between them. CDR3 length: 13 residues. This CDR3 reads CASSSGGNQPQHF. The DNA for the CDR3 is TGTGCCAGCAGCTCAGGCGGCAATCAGCCCCAGCATTTT.

The chain carries TRBV19 and TRBJ1-2; tentatively, D is TRBD1 (5 bases). CDR1 is LNHDA, CDR2 SQIVND, per germline (reference sequence). The germline V and J ends were trimmed by 7 bases and 4 bases, with 13 bases remaining between them. CDR3 size: 13 residues. The chain's CDR3 is CASTPGLSYGYTF. The CDR3 DNA reads as TGTGCCAGTACTCCGGGACTGAGCTATGGCTACACCTTC.

V gene TRBV3-1 (or the pseudogene TRBV3-2) combines with J gene TRBJ2-5; the match to TRBD1 covers 7 bases. The trim removed 3 bases at V and 1 base at J, leaving 2 bases unmatched. This CDR3 is built from 14 residues. The germline V gene has CDR1 LGHDT and CDR2 YNNKEL (reference sequence). The CDR3 nucleotides are TGTGCCAGCAGCCATACAGGGGCCCAAGAGACCCAGTACTTC. Translating it yields CASSHTGAQETQYF.

As for this clone: This specimen includes other DNA sequences encoding the same CDR3. The chain combines TRBV11-1 with TRBJ2-7, with 10 bases matching TRBD1. V lost 4 bases and J lost 4; bases outside the gene matches: 7. Per the germline V gene, CDR1 is SGHAT and CDR2 is FQDESV (reference sequence). CDR3 size: 15 residues. Here the CDR3 reads CASSSAGTGDYEQYF. CDR3 DNA sequence: TGTGCCAGCAGCTCAGCCGGGACAGGGGATTACGAGCAGTACTTC.

The rearrangement links TRBV19 to TRBJ2-7; no clear D. The CDR3 is 13 residues long. Deletions cut 3 bases from V and 1 base from J, with 7 bases between. Germline CDR1 and CDR2: LNHDA and SQIVND (reference sequence). The CDR3 sequence is CASSMVLSYEQYF. The CDR3 DNA sequence: TGTGCCAGTAGTATGGTACTATCCTACGAGCAGTACTTC.